These 14 T cell receptor beta chains share one sample of origin, sequenced in a study of blood T cell repertoires in COVID-19. The data were produced by immunoSEQ multiplex PCR, yet TCRdb's version contains in-frame clones alone and is incomplete. There are around 70,000 clones in the sample; more than 75% occur only once, and about a sixth lies in the top ten. Specimen: peripheral blood. All receptors come from a human donor in a cohort sampled during active COVID-19.

The V gene is TRBV4-1, the J gene TRBJ2-7; the match to TRBD2 covers 10 bases. Germline CDR1 reads MGHRA; CDR2 reads YSYEKL. The CDR3 covers 16 residues. After removal of 0 bases from V and 2 bases from J, the junction contained 4 bases not matched to a gene. The CDR3 protein is CASSQDLGLATYEQYF. In nucleotides, the CDR3 is TGCGCCAGCAGCCAAGATTTGGGACTAGCGACCTACGAGCAGTACTTC.

The rearrangement links TRBV30 to TRBJ2-5; D not certain. The CDR3 is made up of 12 amino acids. V was clipped by 0 bases and J by 5 bases, with 7 bases between them. The V gene's germline CDR1 is GTSNPN and CDR2 SVGIG (reference sequence). The CDR3 bases are TGTGCCTGGAGTGTCCCCCCGGAGACCCAGTACTTC. Residues: CAWSVPPETQYF.

The V gene is TRBV6-4, the J gene TRBJ2-7, with D maybe TRBD1 (6 bases). Germline-derived CDR1 and CDR2 are MRHNA and SNTAGT. V lost 0 bases and J 13 bases, leaving 16 bases between the germline ends. This CDR3 is 13 amino acids long. The CDR3 coding sequence is TGTGCCAGCAGTGACTCTTCGGCAGGGGCCCTCTACTTC. Translating gives CASSDSSAGALYF.

This chain uses TRBV5-1 with TRBJ1-6; TRBD1 might be the D (6 bases). Germline CDR1 SGHRS, CDR2 YFSETQ. V lost 0 bases to trimming and J lost 8 bases, with 9 bases between them. This CDR3 is built from 14 residues. CDR3 region: CASSLGAGDSPLHF. CDR3 nucleotide sequence: TGCGCCAGCAGCTTGGGAGCAGGGGATTCACCCCTCCACTTT.

This chain uses TRBV6-1 with TRBJ2-5, with D perhaps matching TRBD1 (6 bases). The V and J ends lost 3 bases and 1 base respectively, with 12 bases between them. The CDR3 has 15 amino acids. Germline assignment: CDR1 MNHNS and CDR2 SASEGT. CDR3 sequence (DNA): TGTGCCAGCAGTGAGATGGACAGCCTCCAAGAGACCCAGTACTTC. Translated, it gives CASSEMDSLQETQYF.

The V call is TRBV5-1, the J call TRBJ2-5; D might be TRBD1 (6 bases). Germline loops: CDR1 SGHRS, CDR2 YFSETQ. Deletions cut 4 bases from V and 5 bases from J, with 15 bases between. This CDR3 is built from 14 residues. Here the CDR3 reads CASSPGHLEETQYF. CDR3 nucleotide sequence: TGCGCCAGCAGCCCGGGACATCTTGAGGAGACCCAGTACTTC.

On this clone itself: At one end the junction does not follow the germline gene, possibly because of a read error. The gene calls are TRBV28 and TRBJ1-1; a possible D gene is TRBD1 (6 bases). The CDR3 extends over 14 amino acids. Germline V lookup: CDR1 MDHEN, CDR2 SYDVKM. The DNA of the CDR3 is TGTACCAGCAGTTTCTCTGGGGGCGGAACTGAAGCTTTCTTT. It codes for CTSSFSGGGTEAFF.

CDR3 protein: CASSAGWAGGEQFF. CDR3 sequence (DNA): TGTGCCAGCAGCGCAGGGTGGGCCGGCGGTGAGCAGTTCTTC. The chain is built from TRBV11-3 and TRBJ2-1, with D perhaps TRBD1 (5 bases). CDR1 is SGHNT and CDR2 is YENEEA in the germline V gene. This CDR3 region has 14 residues. Trimming stripped 5 bases from V and 9 bases from J, with 17 bases between.

The chain combines TRBV6-5 with TRBJ1-1, with D possibly TRBD1 on 6 matching bases. Germline lookup yields CDR1 MNHEY and CDR2 SVGAGI. This CDR3 is built from 14 residues. With 7 bases removed from V and 11 bases from J, the gap between germline ends came to 23 bases. CDR3 in DNA: TGTGCCAGCATTCCGACAGGAGGAGGCCAATGGGCTTTCTTT. This encodes CASIPTGGGQWAFF.

This chain joins TRBV7-2 and TRBJ2-7; D remains unclear. Germline V CDR1 and CDR2: SGHTA, FQGNSA. V was cut by 1 base and J by 2 bases, with 6 bases left in between. There are 13 residues in the CDR3. The CDR3 DNA reads as TGTGCCAGCAGCTTAGACTTCACCTACGAGCAGTACTTC. Residues: CASSLDFTYEQYF.

V and J are TRBV19 and TRBJ1-4, with D hard to call. Germline CDR1 reads LNHDA; CDR2 reads SQIVND (reference sequence). Trimming took 5 bases from V and 5 from J, leaving 9 bases between them. This CDR3 is built from 13 residues. CDR3 sequence reads: CASSGSGNEKLFF. The CDR3 DNA reads TGTGCCAGTAGTGGGTCCGGGAATGAAAAACTGTTTTTT.

The V call is TRBV9, the J call TRBJ2-1; 9 nucleotides agree with TRBD2. Germline lookup yields CDR1 SGDLS and CDR2 YYNGEE. Trimming removed 3 bases from V and 5 bases from J; junction bases left unmatched: 3. CDR3 length: 14 amino acids. The CDR3 loop is CASSAGLADNEQFF. The CDR3 DNA sequence: TGTGCCAGCAGCGCGGGACTAGCAGACAATGAGCAGTTCTTC.

This clone was recorded a few times. The chain carries TRBV11-2 and TRBJ1-1; no clear D. V lost 0 bases to trimming and J lost 1 base, with 6 bases between them. The CDR3 is 14 amino acids. Germline V gene data show CDR1 as SGHAT and CDR2 as FQNNGV. The CDR3 sequence is CASSLDRRNTEAFF. Here the CDR3 DNA reads TGTGCCAGCAGCTTAGATCGGAGGAACACTGAAGCTTTCTTT.

The gene calls are TRBV30 and TRBJ2-7; 10 bases align to TRBD2. The CDR3 is made up of 15 amino acids. After removal of 0 bases from V and 0 bases from J, the junction contained 2 bases not matched to a gene. Germline CDR1 GTSNPN, CDR2 SVGIG (reference sequence). This chain's CDR3 is CAWSVTSGVSYEQYF. DNA for the CDR3: TGTGCCTGGAGTGTAACTAGCGGGGTCTCCTACGAGCAGTACTTC. The whole variable domain, remainder taken from reference TRBV30 and TRBJ2-7, is SQTIHQWPATLVQPVGSPLSLECTVEGTSNPNLYWYRQAAGRGLQLLFYSVGIGQISSEVPQNLSASRPQDRQFILSSKKLLLSDSGFYLCAWSVTSGVSYEQYFGPGTRLTVT.